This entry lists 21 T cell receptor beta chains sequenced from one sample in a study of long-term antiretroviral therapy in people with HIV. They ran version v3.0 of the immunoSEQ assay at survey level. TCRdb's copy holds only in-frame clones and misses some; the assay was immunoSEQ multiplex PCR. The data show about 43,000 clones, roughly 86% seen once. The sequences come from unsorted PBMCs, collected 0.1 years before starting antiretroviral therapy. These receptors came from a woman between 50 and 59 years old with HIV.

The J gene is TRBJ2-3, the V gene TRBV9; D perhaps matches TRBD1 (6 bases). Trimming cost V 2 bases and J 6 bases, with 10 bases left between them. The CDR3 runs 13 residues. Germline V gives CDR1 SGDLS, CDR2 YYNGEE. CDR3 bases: TGTGCCAGCAGCGTGACAGGAACTGATACGCAGTATTTT. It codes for CASSVTGTDTQYF. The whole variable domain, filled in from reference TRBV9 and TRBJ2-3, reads DSGVTQTPKHLITATGQRVTLRCSPRSGDLSVYWYQQSLDQGLQFLIQYYNGEERAKGNILERFSAQQFPDLHSELNLSSLELGDSALYFCASSVTGTDTQYFGPGTRLTVL.

The CDR3 region is CASSLEGHTGELFF. CDR3 sequence (DNA): TGCGCCAGCAGCTTGGAAGGACATACCGGGGAGCTGTTTTTT. This sequence joins TRBV5-1 and TRBJ2-2, with D perhaps TRBD1 (5 bases). The CDR3 runs 14 residues. Germline loops: CDR1 SGHRS, CDR2 YFSETQ. Between the trimmed V and J ends, which lost 0 bases and 5 bases, there was a span of 8 bases.

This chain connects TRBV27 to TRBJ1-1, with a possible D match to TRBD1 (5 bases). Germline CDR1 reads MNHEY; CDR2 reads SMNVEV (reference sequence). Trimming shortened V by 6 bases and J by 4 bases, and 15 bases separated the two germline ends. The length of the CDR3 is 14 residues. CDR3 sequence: CASSREPRGTEAFF. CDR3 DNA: TGTGCCAGCAGCAGGGAGCCCCGGGGCACTGAAGCTTTCTTT.

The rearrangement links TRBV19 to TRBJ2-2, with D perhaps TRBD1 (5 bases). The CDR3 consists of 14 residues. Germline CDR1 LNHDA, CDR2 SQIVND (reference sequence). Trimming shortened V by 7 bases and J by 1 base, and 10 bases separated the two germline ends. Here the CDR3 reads CASNGRVNTGELFF. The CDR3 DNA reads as TGTGCCAGTAATGGCAGGGTGAACACCGGGGAGCTGTTTTTT.

This chain's CDR3 is CASSEGQGWNQPQHF. For the CDR3, the DNA is TGTGCCAGCAGCGAAGGACAGGGGTGGAATCAGCCCCAGCATTTT. The chain uses TRBV9 and TRBJ1-5; 9 bases map to TRBD1. The germline V gene has CDR1 SGDLS and CDR2 YYNGEE. The CDR3 is 15 amino acids. After removal of 3 bases from V and 4 bases from J, the junction contained 5 bases not matched to a gene.

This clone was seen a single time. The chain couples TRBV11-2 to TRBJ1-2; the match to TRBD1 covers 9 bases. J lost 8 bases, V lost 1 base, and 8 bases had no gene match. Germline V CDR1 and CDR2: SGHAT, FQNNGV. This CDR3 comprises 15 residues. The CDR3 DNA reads TGTGCCAGCAGCTTAGGGGGGACAGGGAGAGAGGGCTACACCTTC. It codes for CASSLGGTGREGYTF.

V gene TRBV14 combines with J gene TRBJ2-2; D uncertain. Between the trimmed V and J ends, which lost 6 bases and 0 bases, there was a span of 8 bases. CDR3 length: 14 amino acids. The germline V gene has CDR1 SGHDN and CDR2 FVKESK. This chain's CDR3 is CASRKGPNTGELFF. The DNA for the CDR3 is TGTGCCAGCAGGAAGGGTCCGAACACCGGGGAGCTGTTTTTT. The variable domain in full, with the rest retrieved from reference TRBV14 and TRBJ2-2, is EAGVTQFPSHSVIEKGQTVTLRCDPISGHDNLYWYRRVMGKEIKFLLHFVKESKQDESGMPNNRFLAERTGGTYSTLKVQPAELEDSGVYFCASRKGPNTGELFFGEGSRLTVL.

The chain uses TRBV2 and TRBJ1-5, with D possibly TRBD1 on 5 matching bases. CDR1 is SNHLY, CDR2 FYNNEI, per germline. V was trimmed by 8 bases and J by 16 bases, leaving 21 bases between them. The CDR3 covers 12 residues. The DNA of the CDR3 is TGTGCCAGCCAATCAGCCAGGGAGGGGCCCCATTTT. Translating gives CASQSAREGPHF.

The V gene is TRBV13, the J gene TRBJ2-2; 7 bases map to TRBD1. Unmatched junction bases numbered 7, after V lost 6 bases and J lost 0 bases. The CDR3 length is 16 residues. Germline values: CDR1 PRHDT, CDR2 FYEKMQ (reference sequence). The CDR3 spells CASRKGAITNTGELFF. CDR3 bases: TGTGCCAGCAGGAAGGGGGCCATAACGAACACCGGGGAGCTGTTTTTT.

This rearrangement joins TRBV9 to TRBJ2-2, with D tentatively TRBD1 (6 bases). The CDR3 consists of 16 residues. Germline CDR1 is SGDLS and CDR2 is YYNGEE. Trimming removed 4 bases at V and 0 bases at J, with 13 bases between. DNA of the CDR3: TGTGCCAGCAGCCCCCGTCGACAGGCGAACACCGGGGAGCTGTTTTTT. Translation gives CASSPRRQANTGELFF.

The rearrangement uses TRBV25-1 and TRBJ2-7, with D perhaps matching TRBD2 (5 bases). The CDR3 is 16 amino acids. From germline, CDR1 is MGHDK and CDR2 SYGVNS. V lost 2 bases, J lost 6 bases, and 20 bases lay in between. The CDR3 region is CASSEEGAGTGCEQYF. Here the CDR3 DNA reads TGTGCCAGCAGTGAAGAAGGTGCGGGTACGGGTTGCGAGCAGTACTTC.

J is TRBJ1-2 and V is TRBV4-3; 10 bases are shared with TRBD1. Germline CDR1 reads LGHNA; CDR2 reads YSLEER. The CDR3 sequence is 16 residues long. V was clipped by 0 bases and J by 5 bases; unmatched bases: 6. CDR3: CASSQDSGTGVYGYTF. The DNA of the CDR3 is TGCGCCAGCAGCCAAGATAGCGGGACAGGGGTGTATGGCTACACCTTC.

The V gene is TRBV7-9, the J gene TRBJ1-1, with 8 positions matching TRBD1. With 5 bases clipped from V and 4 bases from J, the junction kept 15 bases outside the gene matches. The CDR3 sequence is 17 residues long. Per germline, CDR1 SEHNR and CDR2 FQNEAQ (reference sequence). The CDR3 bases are TGTGCCAGCAGCCATTCGACAGGGGAGGGCCCAGCCACTGAAGCTTTCTTT. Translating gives CASSHSTGEGPATEAFF.

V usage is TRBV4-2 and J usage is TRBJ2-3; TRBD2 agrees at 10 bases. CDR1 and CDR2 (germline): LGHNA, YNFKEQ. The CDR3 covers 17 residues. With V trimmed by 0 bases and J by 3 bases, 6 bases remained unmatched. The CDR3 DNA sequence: TGTGCCAGCAGCCAAGATGCCAGCGGGGGGGTTACAGATACGCAGTATTTT. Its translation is CASSQDASGGVTDTQYF.

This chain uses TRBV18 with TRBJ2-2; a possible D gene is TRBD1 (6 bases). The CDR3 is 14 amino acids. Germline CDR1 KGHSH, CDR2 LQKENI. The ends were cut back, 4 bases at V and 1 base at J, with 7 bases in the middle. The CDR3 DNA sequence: TGTGCCAGCTCACAGACAGGGAACACCGGGGAGCTGTTTTTT. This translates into CASSQTGNTGELFF.

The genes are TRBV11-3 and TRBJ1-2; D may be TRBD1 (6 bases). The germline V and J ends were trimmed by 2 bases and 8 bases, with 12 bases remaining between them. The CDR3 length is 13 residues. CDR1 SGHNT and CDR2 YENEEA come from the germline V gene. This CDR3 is CASSLSAGEGYTF. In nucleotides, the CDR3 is TGTGCCAGCAGCTTATCGGCAGGGGAAGGCTACACCTTC.

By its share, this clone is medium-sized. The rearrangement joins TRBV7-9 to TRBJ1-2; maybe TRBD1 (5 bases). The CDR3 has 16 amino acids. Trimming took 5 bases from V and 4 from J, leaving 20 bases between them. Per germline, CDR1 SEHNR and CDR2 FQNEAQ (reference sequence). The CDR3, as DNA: TGTGCCAGCAGCCCAGGGTGGGGAGGGGTCGGCTATGGCTACACCTTC. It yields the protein CASSPGWGGVGYGYTF.

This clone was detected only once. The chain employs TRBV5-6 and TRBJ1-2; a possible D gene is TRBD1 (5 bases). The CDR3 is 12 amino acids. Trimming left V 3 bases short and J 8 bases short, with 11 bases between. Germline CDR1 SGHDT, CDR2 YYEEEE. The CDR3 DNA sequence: TGTGCCAGCAGCTGGGGGACGCGGGGCTACACCTTC. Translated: CASSWGTRGYTF. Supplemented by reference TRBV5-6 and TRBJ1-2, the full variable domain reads DAGVTQSPTHLIKTRGQQVTLRCSPKSGHDTVSWYQQALGQGPQFIFQYYEEEERQRGNFPDRFSGHQFPNYSSELNVNALLLGDSALYLCASSWGTRGYTFGSGTRLTVV.

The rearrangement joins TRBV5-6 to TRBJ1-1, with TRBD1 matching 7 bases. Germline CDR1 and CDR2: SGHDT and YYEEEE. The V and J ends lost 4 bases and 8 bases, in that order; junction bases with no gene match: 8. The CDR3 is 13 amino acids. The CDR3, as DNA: TGTGCCAGCAGCAAAACAGGGGTTGGAGAAGCTTTCTTT. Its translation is CASSKTGVGEAFF.

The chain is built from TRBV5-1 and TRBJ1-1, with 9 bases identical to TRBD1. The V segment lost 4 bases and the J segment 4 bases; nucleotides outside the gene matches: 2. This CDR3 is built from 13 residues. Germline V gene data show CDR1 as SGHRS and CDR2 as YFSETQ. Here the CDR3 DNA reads TGCGCCAGCAGCGCGGGACAGGGCACTGAAGCTTTCTTT. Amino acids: CASSAGQGTEAFF.

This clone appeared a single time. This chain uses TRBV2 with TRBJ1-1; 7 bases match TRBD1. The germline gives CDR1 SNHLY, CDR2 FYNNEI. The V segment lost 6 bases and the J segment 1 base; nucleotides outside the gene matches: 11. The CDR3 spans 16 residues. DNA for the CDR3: TGTGCCAGCAGCCTAGGGACAGCAAAAAGGAACACTGAAGCTTTCTTT. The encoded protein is CASSLGTAKRNTEAFF.